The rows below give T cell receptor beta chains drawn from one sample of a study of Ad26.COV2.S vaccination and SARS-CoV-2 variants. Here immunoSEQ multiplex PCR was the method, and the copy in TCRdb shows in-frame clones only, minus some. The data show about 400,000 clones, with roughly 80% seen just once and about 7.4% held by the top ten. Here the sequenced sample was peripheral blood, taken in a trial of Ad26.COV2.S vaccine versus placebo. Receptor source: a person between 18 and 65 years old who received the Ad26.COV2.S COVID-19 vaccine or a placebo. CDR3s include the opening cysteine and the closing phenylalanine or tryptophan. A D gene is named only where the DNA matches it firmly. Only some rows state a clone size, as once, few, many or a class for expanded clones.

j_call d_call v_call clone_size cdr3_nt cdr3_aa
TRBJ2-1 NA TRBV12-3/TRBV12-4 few TGTGCCAGCAGTCGGGGGTCGGGACAGTTTTTCTTC CASSRGSGQFFF
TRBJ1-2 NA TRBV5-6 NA TGTGCCAGCAGCGGCGAGGGAAACTATGGCTACACCTTC CASSGEGNYGYTF
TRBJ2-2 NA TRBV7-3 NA TGTGCCAGCAGCTGGGGGGAGACCGGGGAGCTGTTTTTT CASSWGETGELFF
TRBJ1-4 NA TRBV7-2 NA TGTGCCAGCAGCCCCATCCCACGTGGTGAAAAACTGTTTTTT CASSPIPRGEKLFF
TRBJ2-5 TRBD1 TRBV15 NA TGTGCCACCAGCAGGGCGACAGGGGGCAAGGAGACCCAGTACTTC CATSRATGGKETQYF
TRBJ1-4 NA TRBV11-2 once TGTGCCAGCAGCTTAGGGAGGGGTGGCCATTCAACTAATGAAAAACTGTTTTTT CASSLGRGGHSTNEKLFF
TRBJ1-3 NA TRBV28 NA TGTGCCAGCCGGGGCACAGGGTCTCACACCATATATTTT CASRGTGSHTIYF
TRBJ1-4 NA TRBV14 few TGTGCCAGCAGCGCCCGAGGGGAAAAACTGTTTTTT CASSARGEKLFF
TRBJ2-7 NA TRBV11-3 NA TGTGCCAGCAGCTTAGAGAGGGGCGGGCGAGCCTACGAGCAGTACTTC CASSLERGGRAYEQYF
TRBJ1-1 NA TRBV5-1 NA TGCGCCAGCAGCCCCTGGGGCGGGGTTAACACTGAAGCTTTCTTT CASSPWGGVNTEAFF
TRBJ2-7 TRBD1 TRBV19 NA TGTGCCAGTAGTAACCGGGACAGTTTCGGCGAGCAGTACTTC CASSNRDSFGEQYF
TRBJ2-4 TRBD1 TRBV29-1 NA TGCAGCGTTGACGCATATGGCGGGACAGGGACCAAAAACATTCAGTACTTC CSVDAYGGTGTKNIQYF
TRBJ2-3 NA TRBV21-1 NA TGTGCCAGCACCGTGGTGGAGCACACAGATACGCAGTATTTT CASTVVEHTDTQYF
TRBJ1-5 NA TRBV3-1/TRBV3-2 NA TGTGCCAGCAGCCACCCCCCAGGGGAGAGAAATCAGCCCCAGCATTTT CASSHPPGERNQPQHF
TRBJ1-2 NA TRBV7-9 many TGTGCCAGCAGCTTAATATCGTGGGGCTACACCTTC CASSLISWGYTF
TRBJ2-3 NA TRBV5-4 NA TGTGCCAGCAGCTTGGCTAGGACGCAGTATTTT CASSLARTQYF
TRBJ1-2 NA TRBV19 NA TGTGCCAGTAGTATAGATCAGGGAACCATCTATGGCTACACCTTC CASSIDQGTIYGYTF
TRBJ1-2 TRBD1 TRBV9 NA TGTGCCAGCAGCGTTGCTGGACAGGCATATGGCTACACCTTC CASSVAGQAYGYTF
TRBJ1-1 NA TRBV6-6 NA TGTGCCAGCAGTTACAAGGGCACTGAAGCTTTCTTT CASSYKGTEAFF
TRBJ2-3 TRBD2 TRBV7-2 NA TGTGCCAGCAGCCGGATGGGGGGGACAGATACGCAGTATTTT CASSRMGGTDTQYF
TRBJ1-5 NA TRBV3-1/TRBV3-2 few TGTGCCAGCAGCCAAGTTGGGCTATCCGGGGAGCCCCAGCATTTT CASSQVGLSGEPQHF
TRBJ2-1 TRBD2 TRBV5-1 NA TGCGCCAGCAGCTGGGGACTAGAGAGGTTCGGTGAGCAGTTCTTC CASSWGLERFGEQFF
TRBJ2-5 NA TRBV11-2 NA TGTGCCAGCAGCCATAGCAGAGGGGGGGAGTGGGAGACCCAGTACTTC CASSHSRGGEWETQYF
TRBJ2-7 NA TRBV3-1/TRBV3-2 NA TGTGCCAGCAGCCAAAGTGTTCCCGAACACGACAGCTTTGATACCTACGAGCAGTACTTC CASSQSVPEHDSFDTYEQYF